The T cell receptor beta chain described here comes from a study of cytomegalovirus exposure and HLA in healthy donors. The PCR was carried out with 60 Vbeta primers and 13 Jbeta primers. Original analysis: Later reanalysis found about 78 million unique TCR beta chains, roughly 10 million of them shared. Profiled with immunoSEQ multiplex PCR; TCRdb holds only in-frame clones, not every one. Clone size and the V and J calls come from that table; the DNA yielded D and trimming. The sample yields 200,000 to 300,000 clones, roughly 82% seen once. Broader study findings: Highest at DRB1 and lowest at HLA-C, TCR association rates differed among HLA loci in a later analysis. A later analysis reportedly found fewer N-insertions in an Asian-associated ancestry cluster than the roughly 670-donor mean. A later analysis associated 15,000 or so TCR beta sequences with HLA alleles at a 0.05 false discovery rate.

Concerning this clone: Its antigen is undetermined.

The CDR3 loop spans 15 amino acids. Trimming took 1 base from V and 2 from J, leaving 9 bases between them. CDR1 is MNHNS and CDR2 is SASEGT in the germline V gene. The clonotype was recovered from a woman aged 40 to 50 in good health and CMV-seropositive. This chain connects TRBV6-1 to TRBJ2-1, with D unclear. The sequencing input was PBMCs. The DNA for the CDR3 is TGTGCCAGCAGTGAAGTTCCCTCAGCCTACAATGAGCAGTTCTTC. It yields the protein CASSEVPSAYNEQFF.